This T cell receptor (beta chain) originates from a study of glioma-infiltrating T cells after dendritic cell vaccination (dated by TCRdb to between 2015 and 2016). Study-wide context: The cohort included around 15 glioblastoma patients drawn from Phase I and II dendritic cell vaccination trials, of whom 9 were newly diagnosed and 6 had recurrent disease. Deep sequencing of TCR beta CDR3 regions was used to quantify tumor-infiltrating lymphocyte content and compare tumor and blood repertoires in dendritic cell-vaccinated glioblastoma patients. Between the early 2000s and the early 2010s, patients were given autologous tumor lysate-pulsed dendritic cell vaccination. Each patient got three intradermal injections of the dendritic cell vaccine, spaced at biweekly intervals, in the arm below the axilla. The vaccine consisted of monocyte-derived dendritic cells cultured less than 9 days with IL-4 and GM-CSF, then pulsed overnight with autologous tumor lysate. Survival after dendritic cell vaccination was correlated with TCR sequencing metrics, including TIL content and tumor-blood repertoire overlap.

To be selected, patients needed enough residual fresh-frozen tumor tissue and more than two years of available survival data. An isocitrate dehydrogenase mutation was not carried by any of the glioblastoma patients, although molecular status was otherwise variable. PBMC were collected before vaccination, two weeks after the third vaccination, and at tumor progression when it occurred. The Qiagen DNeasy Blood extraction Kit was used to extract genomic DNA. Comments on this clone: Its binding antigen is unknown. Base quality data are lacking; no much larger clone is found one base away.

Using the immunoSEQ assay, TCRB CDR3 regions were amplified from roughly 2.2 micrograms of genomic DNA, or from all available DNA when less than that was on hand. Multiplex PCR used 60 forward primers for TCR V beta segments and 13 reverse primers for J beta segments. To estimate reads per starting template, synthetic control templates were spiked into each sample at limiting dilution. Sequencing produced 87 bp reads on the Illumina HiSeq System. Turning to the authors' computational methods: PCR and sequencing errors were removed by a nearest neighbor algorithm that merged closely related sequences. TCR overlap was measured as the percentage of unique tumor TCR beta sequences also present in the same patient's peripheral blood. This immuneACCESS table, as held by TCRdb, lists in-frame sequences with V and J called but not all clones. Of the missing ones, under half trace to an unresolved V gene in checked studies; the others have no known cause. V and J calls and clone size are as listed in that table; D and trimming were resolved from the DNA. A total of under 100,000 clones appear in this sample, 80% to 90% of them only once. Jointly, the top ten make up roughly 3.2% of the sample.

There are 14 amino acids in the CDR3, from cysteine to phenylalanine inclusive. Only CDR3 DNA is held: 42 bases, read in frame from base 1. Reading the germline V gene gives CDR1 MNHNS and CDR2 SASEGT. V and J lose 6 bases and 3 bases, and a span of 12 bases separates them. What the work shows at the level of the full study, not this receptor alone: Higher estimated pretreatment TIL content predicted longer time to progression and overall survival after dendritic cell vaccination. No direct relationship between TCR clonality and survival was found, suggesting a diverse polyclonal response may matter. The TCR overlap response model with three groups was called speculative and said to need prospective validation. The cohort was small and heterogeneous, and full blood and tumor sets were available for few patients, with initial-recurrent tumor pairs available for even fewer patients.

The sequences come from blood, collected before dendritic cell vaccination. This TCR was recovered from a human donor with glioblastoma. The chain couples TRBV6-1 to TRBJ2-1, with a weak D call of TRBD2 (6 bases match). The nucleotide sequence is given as TGTGCCAGCAGCAGAAGCGGGTTCTACAATGAGCAGTTCTTC. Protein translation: CASSRSGFYNEQFF.